These T cell receptor beta chains were read from a single sample in a study of regulatory T cells in long-lasting Graves disease. One entry per CDR3 protein results from TCRdb running MiXCR on the multiplex PCR reads. The sample contains 400,000 to 450,000 distinct CDR3 sequences, roughly a quarter of which appear only once. Sequencing used peripheral blood mononuclear cells (PBMCs), obtained when the disease was refractory, from a patient treated with antithyroid drugs. Every receptor here comes from a female donor with Graves disease. Both conserved end residues are part of each CDR3.

TRBV9	TRBJ2-3	CASSVLSDSATDTQYF
TRBV2	TRBJ1-4	CASSPLRQLNEKLFF
TRBV2	TRBJ1-1	CASSNRAGEAFF
TRBV2	TRBJ2-1	CASSETSGRFDEQFF
TRBV2	TRBJ2-7	CASRATYEQYF
TRBV7-8	TRBJ1-4	CASSTTKGREKLFF
TRBV6-2/TRBV6-3	TRBJ1-2	CASSLRGVYGYTF
TRBV6-5	TRBJ2-7	CASSSISGSNEQYF
TRBV12-3/TRBV12-4	TRBJ1-1	CASRIPGPGNTEAFF
TRBV7-3	TRBJ2-5	CASSSTGADQETQYF